This T cell receptor (beta chain) comes out of a study of cytomegalovirus exposure and HLA in healthy donors. This clone was found a few times. The PCR made use of 60 Vbeta and 13 Jbeta primers. TCRdb keeps only in-frame clones here, not all; method: immunoSEQ multiplex PCR. Of around 130,000 clones detected, roughly three quarters appear once; the ten largest clones hold approximately 1.5%. V dropped 2 bases and J dropped 7; count of bases not matched to a gene: 8. The length of the CDR3 is 15 residues. The germline V gene encodes CDR1 WNHNN and CDR2 SYGVQD (reference sequence). Donors had nominal health at sampling but likely had unrecorded immune exposures.

The chain is built from TRBV10-1 and TRBJ2-1, with 7 bases identical to TRBD2. This receptor was taken from a woman in her late teens or twenties in good health and CMV-seronegative. The sample was PBMCs. CDR3 residues: CASSEGGRGGNEQFF. The CDR3 coding sequence is TGCGCCAGCAGTGAGGGCGGGAGAGGTGGGAATGAGCAGTTCTTC.